This is a list of T cell receptor beta chains from one sample in a study of shared clonotypes between healthy human individuals. Assay: immunoSEQ multiplex PCR; the TCRdb copy retains only in-frame clones and omits some. This sample has about 1.5 million clones, with 95% to 99% found just once. Source material: naive CD4+ T cells sorted from blood. The receptors were gathered from a man aged 25-45 years in good health. Both conserved end residues are part of each CDR3. The D gene is left open where the match is weak. Some rows mark clone size as missing; the rest say once, few, many or name a class of expanded clone.

j_gene	v_gene	d_gene	abundance	CDR3aa	CDR3nt
TRBJ2-7	TRBV19	NA	NA	CASSWGPVYEQYF	TGTGCCAGTAGCTGGGGTCCGGTCTACGAGCAGTACTTC
TRBJ1-4	TRBV20-1	NA	NA	CRPGGLFF	TGCAGGCCCGGTGGACTGTTTTTT
TRBJ2-2	TRBV5-1	NA	NA	CASSLDSNPGELFF	TGCGCCAGCAGCTTGGATAGTAACCCCGGGGAGCTGTTTTTT
TRBJ2-7	TRBV18	TRBD2	NA	CASSPSAGDQPQYF	TGTGCCAGCTCACCGTCAGCGGGAGATCAGCCGCAGTACTTC
TRBJ2-1	TRBV6-1	TRBD2	NA	CASSETGTSSSNEQFF	TGTGCCAGCAGTGAAACCGGGACTAGCAGTTCCAATGAGCAGTTCTTC
TRBJ2-5	TRBV7-7	NA	NA	CAIIRETQYF	TGCGCCATTATAAGAGAGACCCAGTACTTC
TRBJ2-3	TRBV5-1	TRBD2	NA	CASSFPDSGTADTQYF	TGCGCCAGCAGCTTCCCGGATAGCGGGACCGCAGATACGCAGTATTTT
TRBJ2-7	TRBV2	NA	once	CASSGASYEQYF	TGTGCCAGCAGTGGGGCCAGCTACGAGCAGTACTTC
TRBJ2-1	TRBV2	NA	NA	CASRADYNEQFF	TGTGCCAGCAGGGCAGACTACAATGAGCAGTTCTTC
TRBJ1-1	TRBV10-3	NA	NA	CAISESEGEITEAFF	TGTGCCATCAGTGAGTCGGAAGGGGAGATCACTGAAGCTTTCTTT
TRBJ2-7	TRBV28	NA	NA	CASSNHREFHEQYF	TGTGCCAGCAGTAACCACAGGGAGTTCCACGAGCAGTACTTC
TRBJ1-4	TRBV5-1	TRBD1	NA	CASSFGDRDIEKLFF	TGCGCCAGCAGCTTCGGGGACAGGGATATTGAAAAACTGTTTTTT
TRBJ2-7	TRBV6-1	NA	NA	CASSERAQQYF	TGTGCCAGCAGTGAAAGGGCCCAGCAGTACTTC
TRBJ2-2	TRBV6-6	NA	NA	CASSSHLVQPGELFF	TGTGCCAGCAGTTCCCACCTAGTTCAGCCCGGGGAGCTGTTTTTT
TRBJ1-1	TRBV5-1	NA	NA	CATRQSGGSEAFF	TGCGCCACTCGACAGTCTGGGGGGTCTGAAGCTTTCTTT
TRBJ2-5	TRBV6-1	TRBD2	NA	CASSASGSRVETQYF	TGTGCCAGCAGTGCGAGCGGGAGTCGGGTAGAGACCCAGTACTTC
TRBJ1-5	TRBV19	NA	NA	CATSLGDQPQHF	TGTGCCACCTCTTTAGGGGATCAGCCCCAGCATTTT
TRBJ1-1	TRBV29-1	NA	NA	CSVEDPLGTEAFF	TGCAGCGTTGAAGATCCCCTGGGCACTGAAGCTTTCTTT
TRBJ2-1	TRBV5-1	TRBD1	NA	CASSSGQGMGNEQFF	TGCGCCAGCAGCTCGGGACAGGGTATGGGCAATGAGCAGTTCTTC
TRBJ2-7	TRBV19	NA	once	CASRAGRSYEQYF	TGTGCCAGTAGGGCAGGGAGATCCTACGAGCAGTACTTC
TRBJ2-7	TRBV9	NA	once	CASSAFSGKSYEQYF	TGTGCCAGCAGCGCCTTTAGCGGAAAATCCTACGAGCAGTACTTC